The clone carrying this T cell receptor (beta chain) was found once. V dropped 5 bases and J dropped 4; count of bases not matched to a gene: 11. The CDR3 covers 16 residues. Germline values: CDR1 SNHLY, CDR2 FYNNEI. The data are from a study of blood T cell repertoires in COVID-19. The method was immunoSEQ multiplex PCR; TCRdb's version includes in-frame clones alone and lacks a portion of them. The sample yields roughly 230,000 clones, over 70% seen once. Sample: peripheral blood. The TCR originated in a middle-aged man with active or convalescent COVID-19. The chain uses TRBV2 and TRBJ1-5; 7 nucleotides line up with TRBD1. The CDR3 is CASSTGVDGGNQPQHF. CDR3 nucleotide sequence: TGTGCCAGCAGTACAGGGGTGGATGGGGGAAATCAGCCCCAGCATTTT. Together with reference TRBV2 and TRBJ1-5, the CDR3 gives the full variable domain: EPEVTQTPSHQVTQMGQEVILRCVPISNHLYFYWYRQILGQKVEFLVSFYNNEISEKSEIFDDQFSVERPDGSNFTLKIRSTKLEDSAMYFCASSTGVDGGNQPQHFGDGTRLSIL.